This TCR beta chain was obtained from a study of identical twins. Via MiXCR, TCRdb re-called the 5' RACE reads, giving one row per CDR3 protein. The sample lists hundreds of thousands of distinct CDR3 sequences, roughly 12% occurring once. This clonotype appeared a few times. This CDR3 contains 14 residues. The trim removed 7 bases at V and 4 bases at J, leaving 5 bases unmatched. Per germline, CDR1 WSHSY and CDR2 SAAADI. The same specimen was also included in a second study, on yellow fever vaccine responses in identical twins.

The receptor was derived from a woman aged 18-29 years in good health. This chain uses TRBV10-2 with TRBJ1-1, with 11 bases matching TRBD1. The sequencing sample was made of PBMCs. The CDR3 region is CASKGQGGVTEAFF. Written as DNA, the CDR3 is TGCGCCAGCAAGGGACAGGGGGGGGTCACTGAAGCTTTCTTT.